The 17 T cell receptor beta chains given below trace back to one sample, sequenced in a study of blood T cell repertoires in COVID-19. Assay: immunoSEQ multiplex PCR; the TCRdb copy retains only in-frame clones and omits some. Of 250,000 or so clones listed, 86% are singletons. The sequenced material came from peripheral blood. The receptors here all came from a man aged 40-55 years with active or convalescent COVID-19.

J is TRBJ2-1 and V is TRBV11-2; maybe TRBD2 (5 bases). The CDR3 extends over 15 amino acids. V gave up 3 bases and J gave up 1 base, with 10 bases separating them. The V gene's germline CDR1 is SGHAT and CDR2 FQNNGV. The DNA of the CDR3 is TGTGCCAGCAGCTTTGCGGGTGGTTCCTACAATGAGCAGTTCTTC. It is translated as CASSFAGGSYNEQFF.

The chain has TRBV29-1 and TRBJ2-1; the match to TRBD2 covers 11 bases. Germline V gene lookup returns CDR1 SQVTM and CDR2 ANQGSEA. V was clipped by 7 bases and J by 7 bases; unmatched bases: 9. The CDR3 is 14 residues long. The CDR3 bases are TGCAGCGCCCGTAGCGGGGGGGCCTCTAATGAGCAGTTCTTC. This codes for CSARSGGASNEQFF.

The chain has TRBV5-4 and TRBJ2-3; possible D gene TRBD2, 6 bases. The V gene's germline CDR1 is SGHNT and CDR2 YYREEE (reference sequence). V was pared by 1 base and J by 7 bases, with 19 bases between. The CDR3 length is 16 residues. CDR3 protein: CASSLILPGERYTQYF. In nucleotides, the CDR3 is TGTGCCAGCAGCTTGATACTTCCGGGAGAAAGATATACGCAGTATTTT.

This chain uses TRBV7-8 with TRBJ2-1, with TRBD2 matching 9 bases. V shed 5 bases and J 7 bases; nucleotides not matched to a gene: 9. CDR3 size: 15 residues. Germline V gives CDR1 SGHVS, CDR2 FQNEAQ. CDR3 coding DNA: TGTGCCAGCAGCCGCACTCGGCGGGGGGGGAATGAGCAGTTCTTC. Protein sequence: CASSRTRRGGNEQFF.

This chain joins TRBV5-1 and TRBJ2-3; TRBD1 is a possible D gene (6 bases). CDR1 and CDR2 from the germline V gene are SGHRS and YFSETQ. Trimming left V 0 bases short and J 11 bases short, with 16 bases between. This CDR3 comprises 14 residues. This chain's CDR3 is CASSLEGQPGGQYF. CDR3 sequence (DNA): TGCGCCAGCAGCTTGGAGGGACAACCCGGCGGGCAGTATTTT.

This chain connects TRBV24-1 to TRBJ2-1; 7 bases map to TRBD2. CDR1 is KGHDR, CDR2 SFDVKD, per germline. V dropped 2 bases and J dropped 0; count of bases not matched to a gene: 9. The CDR3 length is 18 residues. The chain's CDR3 is CATSDSGKREGSYNEQFF. CDR3 DNA: TGTGCCACCAGTGATTCCGGGAAAAGGGAGGGCTCCTACAATGAGCAGTTCTTC.

V is TRBV4-1 and J is TRBJ1-6, with a tentative D call TRBD1 (5 bases). This CDR3 is built from 15 residues. Trimming left V 0 bases short and J 5 bases short, with 8 bases between. In germline, CDR1 is MGHRA, CDR2 YSYEKL. Here the CDR3 DNA reads TGCGCCAGCAGCCAAGACGGGGGAGATAATTCACCCCTCCACTTT. It specifies CASSQDGGDNSPLHF.

This chain joins TRBV6-5 and TRBJ1-1; the D gene is possibly TRBD1 (5 bases). There are 15 residues in the CDR3. Germline CDR1 is MNHEY and CDR2 is SVGAGI. Trimming took off 7 bases at V and 0 bases at J, with 15 bases between the two ends. This CDR3 reads CASIPYQGMNTEAFF. In DNA, the CDR3 is TGTGCCAGCATACCTTATCAGGGTATGAACACTGAAGCTTTCTTT.

There are a few counts of this clone. This chain links TRBV2 with TRBJ1-6; the D is unclear. Germline V gene data show CDR1 as SNHLY and CDR2 as FYNNEI. V shed 7 bases and J shed 9 bases, with 19 bases lying between them. The CDR3 length is 15 residues. The CDR3 coding sequence is TGTGCCAGCAATGACAACAGTATAAGAATTTCACCCCTCCACTTT. Protein: CASNDNSIRISPLHF.

The chain employs TRBV19 and TRBJ1-1; 7 nucleotides line up with TRBD1. This CDR3 spans 12 amino acids. V was pared by 5 bases and J by 5 bases, with 2 bases of the junction left unmatched. Germline loops: CDR1 LNHDA, CDR2 SQIVND (reference sequence). This chain's CDR3 is CASSRQGTEAFF. The CDR3 nucleotides are TGTGCCAGTAGTCGACAGGGTACTGAAGCTTTCTTT.

The V call is TRBV10-3, the J call TRBJ1-2; unclear D gene. Trimming shortened V by 9 bases and J by 0 bases, and 8 bases separated the two germline ends. Germline V CDR1 and CDR2: ENHRY, SYGVKD. The CDR3 spans 12 residues. The CDR3 sequence is CAILSSNYGYTF. CDR3 nucleotide sequence: TGTGCCATTCTATCCTCTAACTATGGCTACACCTTC.

This clone was seen more than once but under ten times. V and J are TRBV19 and TRBJ1-2; 7 positions agree with TRBD1. Trimming took 4 bases from V and 5 from J; bases not matched to a gene: 1. The CDR3 contains 12 residues. Germline V gene lookup returns CDR1 LNHDA and CDR2 SQIVND (reference sequence). The CDR3 spells CASSRQGYGYTF. The CDR3 nucleotides read TGTGCCAGTAGTAGACAGGGTTATGGCTACACCTTC.

The chain is built from TRBV19 and TRBJ1-5; possible D gene TRBD1, 5 bases. The V end lost 6 bases, the J end lost 2 bases, and 8 bases lay between the germline ends. The germline gives CDR1 LNHDA, CDR2 SQIVND (reference sequence). The CDR3 loop spans 13 amino acids. CDR3 amino acids: CASRGGGNQPQHF. The CDR3 region has the DNA TGTGCCAGTAGGGGGGGAGGCAATCAGCCCCAGCATTTT.

V is TRBV19 and J is TRBJ1-5; D gene ambiguous. The V end lost 0 bases, the J end lost 3 bases, and 15 bases lay between the germline ends. The CDR3 totals 17 residues. Germline CDR1 is LNHDA and CDR2 is SQIVND (reference sequence). CDR3 sequence (DNA): TGTGCCAGTAGTATAGATCGGGTCGGGGAGAACAATCAGCCCCAGCATTTT. It is translated as CASSIDRVGENNQPQHF.

Concerning this clone itself: The identical CDR3 is also encoded by other nucleotide sequences in the sample. The CDR3 loop reads CASSERQGNTEAFF. CDR3 DNA: TGTGCCAGCAGTGAACGACAGGGGAACACTGAAGCTTTCTTT. The rearrangement uses TRBV2 and TRBJ1-1, with 7 bases that match TRBD1. Looked up from germline, CDR1 is SNHLY and CDR2 is FYNNEI. The V gene end was trimmed by 2 bases and the J gene end by 1 base; junction bases not matched to a gene: 1. The CDR3 extends over 14 amino acids.

This clone showed up just a few times. Other DNA sequences in this specimen translate into the identical CDR3. The chain recombines TRBV7-3 with TRBJ1-5; 9 bases agree with TRBD1. The CDR3 has 14 residues. The germline CDR1 and CDR2 sequences are SGHTA and FQGTGA. V lost 5 bases to trimming and J lost 4 bases; unmatched junction nucleotides: 3. This CDR3 reads CASSPGQGNQPQHF. The CDR3 bases are TGTGCCAGCAGCCCCGGACAGGGGAATCAGCCCCAGCATTTT.

This rearrangement joins TRBV3-1 (or the pseudogene TRBV3-2) to TRBJ2-5, with TRBD1 matching 7 bases. The CDR3 is 15 amino acids. The germline gives CDR1 LGHDT, CDR2 YNNKEL (reference sequence). The junction had 10 bases not matched to a gene; V was cut back by 4 bases and J by 5 bases. The DNA of the CDR3 is TGTGCCAGCAGCCCCCGAGGACAGGTCTGGGAGACCCAGTACTTC. Its translation: CASSPRGQVWETQYF.